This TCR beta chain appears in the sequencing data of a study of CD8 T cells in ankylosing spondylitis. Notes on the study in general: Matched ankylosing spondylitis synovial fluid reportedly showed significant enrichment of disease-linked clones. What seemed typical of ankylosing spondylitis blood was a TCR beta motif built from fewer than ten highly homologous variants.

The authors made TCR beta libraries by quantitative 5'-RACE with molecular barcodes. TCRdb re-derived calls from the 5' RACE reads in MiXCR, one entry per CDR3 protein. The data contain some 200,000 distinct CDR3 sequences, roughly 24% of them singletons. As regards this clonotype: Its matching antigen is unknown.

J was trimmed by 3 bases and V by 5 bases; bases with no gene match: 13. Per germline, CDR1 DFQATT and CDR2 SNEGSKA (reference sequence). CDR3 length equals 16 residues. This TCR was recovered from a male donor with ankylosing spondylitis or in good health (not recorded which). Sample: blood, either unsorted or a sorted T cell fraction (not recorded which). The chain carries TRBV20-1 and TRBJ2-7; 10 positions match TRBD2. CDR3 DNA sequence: TGCAGTGCTTTATCGGGAGCTAGCGGGAGTCTCTACGAGCAGTACTTC. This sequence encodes CSALSGASGSLYEQYF.